These T cell receptor beta chains were read from a single sample in a study of OX40 agonist ivuxolimab in advanced cancers. The protocol was immunoSEQ multiplex PCR, while the TCRdb copy is restricted to in-frame clones and leaves out a portion. The sample carries approximately 90,000 clones, less than 95% recorded once. Sequences were derived from CD4+ or CD8+ T cells sorted from blood, sampled in a trial of the OX40 agonist ivuxolimab. These receptors originate from an adult with an advanced solid tumor such as melanoma, head and neck, liver or kidney cancer. Each CDR3 is given with its conserved first and last residue. D genes are given only for firm matches. Rows give clone size only sometimes, using once, few, many, or a class for an expanded clone.

>TRBJ2-3|-|TRBD1|TRBV2
TGTGCCAGCAGGGGACCAGGGGGAAGGACGCAGTATTTT
CASRGPGGRTQYF
>TRBJ2-7|-|-|TRBV6-1
TGTGCCAGCAGTGAAGCGCAGGGTTCGTCCGAGCAGTACTTC
CASSEAQGSSEQYF
>TRBJ1-3|-|-|TRBV5-1
TGCGCCAGCAGCTTAGGTTCTGGAAACACCATATATTTT
CASSLGSGNTIYF
>TRBJ2-5|-|-|TRBV5-4
TGTGCCAGCAGCCTACAGACACAAGAGACCCAGTACTTC
CASSLQTQETQYF
>TRBJ2-2|-|-|TRBV7-8
TGTGCCAGCAGCCAAATGGGAAACACCGGGGAGCTGTTTTTT
CASSQMGNTGELFF
>TRBJ2-7|few|TRBD2|TRBV10-1
TGCGCCAGCAGTGAAGCGGGGAGCTCCTACGAGCAGTACTTC
CASSEAGSSYEQYF
>TRBJ2-7|-|-|TRBV4-3
TGCGCCAGCAGCCAAGAGTTCGGTCCCGCCTACGAGCAGTACTTC
CASSQEFGPAYEQYF
>TRBJ2-3|-|TRBD2|TRBV10-3
TGTGCCATCGCGACTAGCGGCACAGATACGCAGTATTTT
CAIATSGTDTQYF
>TRBJ2-3|-|-|TRBV11-3
TGTGCCAGCAGCTTAGGGTTCACAGATACGCAGTATTTT
CASSLGFTDTQYF
>TRBJ2-1|-|-|TRBV6-4
TGTGCCAGCAGTGACCAGCCCGGGTACGAGCAGTTCTTC
CASSDQPGYEQFF
>TRBJ2-7|few|-|TRBV18
TGTGCCAGCTCACCCCTGCAGGGCCCCTCCTACGAGCAGTACTTC
CASSPLQGPSYEQYF
>TRBJ1-1|-|-|TRBV5-1
TGCGCCAGCAGAGTCGGGTCAGGGAGCCTGAACACTGAAGCTTTCTTT
CASRVGSGSLNTEAFF
>TRBJ2-7|once|-|TRBV2
TGTGCCAGCAGGGCTTTGTCGCAAGAGCAGTACTTC
CASRALSQEQYF
>TRBJ2-3|-|-|TRBV7-3
TGTGCCAGCAGCTTTGAAGTTTCGGGACTTCACACAGATACGCAGTATTTT
CASSFEVSGLHTDTQYF
>TRBJ1-2|-|-|TRBV28
TGTGCCAGCAGTTCCACCGGGCCGCTAGGCTATGGCTACACCTTC
CASSSTGPLGYGYTF
>TRBJ2-2|-|TRBD2|TRBV11-2
TGTGCCAGCAGCTCACTAGCGGGAGGGATCACCGGGGAGCTGTTTTTT
CASSSLAGGITGELFF
>TRBJ2-5|-|-|TRBV29-1
TGCAGCGTTCAGAGGGGAGAGACCCAGTACTTC
CSVQRGETQYF
>TRBJ2-2|-|TRBD1|TRBV28
TGTGCCAGCAGCGCACCCGGGACAGGGAGGCGGGAGCTGTTTTTT
CASSAPGTGRRELFF
>TRBJ1-5|-|-|TRBV6-5
TGTGCCAGCAGTCTGAATAGCAATCAGCCCCAGCATTTT
CASSLNSNQPQHF
>TRBJ1-2|once|TRBD1|TRBV10-3
TGTGCCATCAGTGCCGAACAGGGGGCTAAATATGGCTACACCTTC
CAISAEQGAKYGYTF
>TRBJ1-4|once|-|TRBV6-5
TGTGCCAGCAGTTACGCGGCGGGTTCTAATGAAAAACTGTTTTTT
CASSYAAGSNEKLFF
>TRBJ1-1|once|TRBD1|TRBV10-3
TGTGCCATCAGTGGGCGCCCGGGACAGATAAACACTGAAGCTTTCTTT
CAISGRPGQINTEAFF
>TRBJ2-2|once|TRBD1|TRBV4-3
TGCGCCAGCAGCCAAGCCGAGGGACAGGGGGCTTCGAACACCGGGGAGCTGTTTTTT
CASSQAEGQGASNTGELFF
>TRBJ2-7|-|-|TRBV6-1
TGTGCCAGCAGTGAGTTGTACGAGCAGTACTTC
CASSELYEQYF
>TRBJ1-3|-|TRBD1|TRBV19
TGTGCCAGTAGGAGGACAGGGTTCACTGGAAACACCATATATTTT
CASRRTGFTGNTIYF
>TRBJ2-7|-|TRBD1|TRBV28
TGTGCCAGCACCACCCCGGGACAGCCCTACGAGCAGTACTTC
CASTTPGQPYEQYF
>TRBJ2-3|-|TRBD1|TRBV10-1
TGCGCCAGCAGTGAGGGATTACGGGACAGGGGCTTCACAGATACGCAGTATTTT
CASSEGLRDRGFTDTQYF
>TRBJ1-4|few|-|TRBV18
TGTGCCAGCTCACCCAGACAGGCAACTAATGAAAAACTGTTTTTT
CASSPRQATNEKLFF
>TRBJ2-5|-|-|TRBV2
TGTGCCAGCAGTGTCCTAGGGTCCGTCAACTTC
CASSVLGSVNF
>TRBJ2-1|few|-|TRBV9
TGTGCCAGCAGCGTAGTCGGTGGGAGGTACAATGAGCAGTTCTTC
CASSVVGGRYNEQFF
>TRBJ2-3|-|-|TRBV5-1
TGCGCCAGCAGTTCCCTGAAGCAGTATTTT
CASSSLKQYF
>TRBJ1-5|-|-|TRBV7-2
TGTGCCAGCAGCTTTTTTCTCAATCAGCCCCAGCATTTT
CASSFFLNQPQHF
>TRBJ2-4|-|TRBD2|TRBV5-1
TGCGCCAGCAGCTTGGATGGGACTAGCGGGAGGGAATCGTACTTC
CASSLDGTSGRESYF
>TRBJ2-5|-|-|TRBV28
TGTGCCAGCAGCCCCAGGGAGACCCAGTACTTC
CASSPRETQYF
>TRBJ2-2|-|-|TRBV7-9
TGTGCCAGCAGCTTTTACGAGGATCACGGGGAGCTGTTTTTT
CASSFYEDHGELFF
>TRBJ1-1|-|-|TRBV7-2
TGTGCCAGCAGCTTATTGGGAGTGAACACTGAAGCTTTCTTT
CASSLLGVNTEAFF
>TRBJ2-7|-|-|TRBV5-4
TGTGCCAGCAGCTTGGTTTCAGGCAGCGTGACCTACGAGCAGTACTTC
CASSLVSGSVTYEQYF
>TRBJ2-3|-|-|TRBV2
TGTGCCAGCAGTCAACAGGTAGATACGCAGTATTTT
CASSQQVDTQYF
>TRBJ2-3|-|TRBD1|TRBV5-1
TGCGCCAGCTCAATGGGACAGAACACAGATACGCAGTATTTT
CASSMGQNTDTQYF
>TRBJ2-5|-|-|TRBV9
TGTGCCAGCAGCGTAAACCCCCAAGAGACCCAGTACTTC
CASSVNPQETQYF
>TRBJ2-2|-|-|TRBV7-9
TGTGCCAGCAGCTTCTACAGGGACATCGGGGAGCTGTTTTTT
CASSFYRDIGELFF
>TRBJ1-5|-|-|TRBV6-5
TGTGCCAGCAGTTCAACAGGGTCCAGCAATCAGCCCCAGCATTTT
CASSSTGSSNQPQHF
>TRBJ1-2|-|-|TRBV28
TGTGCCAGCATCACTGGGGGGACTTCGGCCCCTGGCTACACCTTC
CASITGGTSAPGYTF
>TRBJ2-7|-|TRBD2|TRBV27
TGTGCCAGCAGTCCCTTGATTAGCGGGACCTACGAGCAGTACTTC
CASSPLISGTYEQYF
>TRBJ1-1|-|TRBD1|TRBV5-5
TGTGCCAGCAGCTGGGGACAGATGAACACTGAAGCTTTCTTT
CASSWGQMNTEAFF
>TRBJ2-5|-|-|TRBV11-3
TGTGCCAGCAGCAAGCCAGGACGAGAGACCCAGTACTTC
CASSKPGRETQYF
>TRBJ2-1|-|TRBD2|TRBV7-2
TGTGCCAGCAGCTTGATGAGCGGGAGGAGCAATGAGCAGTTCTTC
CASSLMSGRSNEQFF
>TRBJ1-3|-|-|TRBV30
TGTGCCTGGAGCCTCATTACTGGAAACACCATATATTTT
CAWSLITGNTIYF
>TRBJ2-7|-|TRBD2|TRBV11-2
TGTGCCAGCAGCCCCATCAGCCGCTCCCGGCGGGAGACCTACGAGCAGTACTTC
CASSPISRSRRETYEQYF
>TRBJ2-2|-|-|TRBV6-5
TGTGCCAGCAGGGCGGGCTCAGGGACCGGGGAGCTGTTTTTT
CASRAGSGTGELFF
>TRBJ2-5|-|-|TRBV19
TGTGCCAGTAGTCAAACAGAGACCCAGTACTTC
CASSQTETQYF